The entry that follows covers one T cell receptor beta chain sequence. These data belong to a study of T cells in localized non-small cell lung cancer. Germline CDR1 reads GTSNPN; CDR2 reads SVGIG (reference sequence). V shed 1 base and J shed 6 bases, with 12 bases lying between them. CDR3 length: 13 residues. Sequenced by immunoSEQ multiplex PCR; TCRdb stores in-frame clones only, minus some. The sample has roughly 16,000 clones; 83% are singletons. Specimen: peripheral blood, collected before any cancer treatment. The clonotype originates from a male donor at least 60 years old with stage III lung adenocarcinoma. The rearrangement uses TRBV30 and TRBJ1-2; D uncertain. DNA of the CDR3: TGTGCCTGGAGTGAGTATCGAGGAAATGGCTACACCTTC. This translates into CAWSEYRGNGYTF. The full variable domain, rest sourced from reference TRBV30 and TRBJ1-2, is SQTIHQWPATLVQPVGSPLSLECTVEGTSNPNLYWYRQAAGRGLQLLFYSVGIGQISSEVPQNLSASRPQDRQFILSSKKLLLSDSGFYLCAWSEYRGNGYTFGSGTRLTVV.